Following are 9 T cell receptor beta chains from one sample sequenced in a study of cytomegalovirus exposure and HLA in healthy donors. A multiplex PCR was run with 60 Vbeta primers and 13 Jbeta primers. Libraries were prepared by immunoSEQ multiplex PCR; TCRdb keeps only in-frame clonotypes and omits some of them. This sample carries almost 200,000 clones, roughly 85% of them seen once, and the ten largest clones take about 2.5%. Sequencing was carried out using PBMCs. These receptors were taken from a woman aged 50 to 60 in good health and CMV-seronegative.

Turning to this clone: The sample carries other DNA sequences with the same CDR3. The genes are TRBV29-1 and TRBJ2-1, with D uncertain. Trimming removed 3 bases at V and 0 bases at J, with 3 bases between. Germline V gene data show CDR1 as SQVTM and CDR2 as ANQGSEA. The CDR3 spans 12 residues. The CDR3 region is CSVERSYNEQFF. CDR3 DNA sequence: TGCAGCGTTGAGCGCTCCTACAATGAGCAGTTCTTC.

The CDR3, as DNA: TGTGCCAGTAGTATGGTAGCCCGAGATGAGCAGTTCTTC. Amino acid sequence: CASSMVARDEQFF. The chain is built from TRBV19 and TRBJ2-1; D is unclear. Looked up from germline, CDR1 is LNHDA and CDR2 is SQIVND (reference sequence). The CDR3 covers 13 residues. Deletions cut 3 bases from V and 8 bases from J, with 11 bases between.

This clone was counted only a few times. Other DNA sequences of this sample code for an identical CDR3. This sequence joins TRBV14 and TRBJ2-3, with 14 bases identical to TRBD2. The CDR3 is made up of 16 amino acids. The V and J ends lost 4 bases and 3 bases, in that order; junction bases with no gene match: 3. Looked up from germline, CDR1 is SGHDN and CDR2 is FVKESK. CDR3 in amino acids: CASSLRLAGGTDTQYF. The CDR3 DNA is TGTGCCAGCAGCCTACGACTAGCGGGAGGGACAGATACGCAGTATTTT.

This sequence joins TRBV5-1 and TRBJ2-7, with TRBD1 identical over 9 bases. With V trimmed by 2 bases and J by 5 bases, 8 bases remained unmatched. The CDR3 contains 15 residues. Per germline, CDR1 SGHRS and CDR2 YFSETQ. The DNA for the CDR3 is TGCGCCAGCAGCTTCTACCCGGGACAGGGTAACGAGCAGTACTTC. Translation gives CASSFYPGQGNEQYF.

The CDR3 DNA reads TGTGCCACGACAGGGAGCTCCTACAATGAGCAGTTCTTC. Translating gives CATTGSSYNEQFF. This chain links TRBV28 with TRBJ2-1, with 7 bases aligning to TRBD1. J lost 0 bases, V lost 10 bases, and 3 bases had no gene match. This CDR3 is 13 amino acids long. Germline V lookup: CDR1 MDHEN, CDR2 SYDVKM.

This clone was counted once. Written as DNA, the CDR3 is TGTGCCAGCAGCCGTCCCCAAGGACAGGGGGCCTACGAGCAGTACTTC. Amino acids: CASSRPQGQGAYEQYF. The V gene is TRBV5-5, the J gene TRBJ2-7; 10 nucleotides line up with TRBD1. The CDR3 extends over 16 amino acids. Germline-derived CDR1 and CDR2 are SGHKS and YYEKEE (reference sequence). With V trimmed by 4 bases and J by 2 bases, 9 bases remained unmatched.

The table lists this clone with a count of one. The chain carries TRBV29-1 and TRBJ2-7; 14 bases fit TRBD2. CDR3 length: 16 residues. Germline V gene sequence: CDR1 SQVTM, CDR2 ANQGSEA. With 5 bases clipped from V and 2 bases from J, the junction kept 8 bases outside the gene matches. Written as DNA, the CDR3 is TGCAGCGTTTTCTCCGGGACTAGCGGGAGCCCCTACGAGCAGTACTTC. This codes for CSVFSGTSGSPYEQYF.

The chain carries TRBV27 and TRBJ2-6; D uncertain. The CDR3 consists of 14 residues. Germline assignment: CDR1 MNHEY and CDR2 SMNVEV (reference sequence). Trimming took off 5 bases at V and 2 bases at J, with 7 bases between the two ends. The CDR3: CASSPDTGANVLTF. The CDR3, as DNA: TGTGCCAGCAGTCCAGACACTGGGGCCAACGTCCTGACTTTC.

The rearrangement joins TRBV27 to TRBJ2-3; possible D gene TRBD1, 5 bases. The V and J ends lost 3 bases and 8 bases respectively, with 12 bases between them. This CDR3 region has 13 residues. From germline, CDR1 is MNHEY and CDR2 SMNVEV (reference sequence). The CDR3 sequence is CASSFSGAGTQYF. The CDR3 DNA is TGTGCCAGCAGTTTTTCTGGGGCAGGTACGCAGTATTTT.